This TCR beta chain was captured in a study of vaccination effects on CD4 cells after COVID-19 (dated by TCRdb to between 2021 and 2022). For the study in its entirety: Post-vaccine samples across the study were collected a median of 72 days after the second dose, with a range of 14 to 241. SARS-CoV-2 spike-specific CD4+ TCR repertoires from before and after mRNA vaccination were compared in COVID-19 convalescent patients and in infection-naive vaccine recipients. Altogether, about 10 COVID-19 convalescent patients and 4 SARS-CoV-2-naive healthy vaccine recipients made up the full study. Cultures from other donors in the study were sequenced with the Oncomine TCR Beta short-read assay on an Illumina iSeq 100. Results and caveats for the whole study, not just this receptor: In healthy vaccine recipients, vaccine-induced clones were almost all SARS-CoV-2 mono-reactive, with only 1 of 255 cross-reactive with common cold coronaviruses. At late post-vaccination timepoints, both infection-induced and vaccine-induced clones showed marked clonal contraction, consistent with waning T cell responses. Only a small number of convalescent patients were included, and no early post-infection timepoints were available, which limited the study.

In the ViraFEST assay, PBMC were stimulated with viral peptide pools, and TCR sequencing was then used to find antigen-specific CD4+ T cell clonotypes based on their expansion. After around eleven days of culture, CD4+ T cells were isolated with the EasySep CD4+ T cell isolation kit. Each participant received two doses of an mRNA SARS-CoV-2 vaccine, either BNT162b2 or mRNA-1273. Healthy vaccine recipients had no prior SARS-CoV-2 infection, confirmed by negative nucleocapsid antibodies before and after vaccination. Some 2 million PBMC per well were cultured in IMDM with around 5% human AB serum, about 9.4 IU/ml IL-2 and gentamicin, plus 10 ug/ml peptides. On days 3 and 7, half of the culture medium was replaced with fresh IL-2-containing medium. Each peptide stimulation condition was cultured in triplicate wells unless otherwise noted. Using Ficoll-Paque Plus gradient centrifugation, PBMC were separated from whole blood and then either used fresh or cryopreserved at -140C. The overlapping peptide pools covered the spike proteins of SARS-CoV-2 as well as those of the common cold coronaviruses HCoV-NL63, HCoV-OC43 and HCoV-229E. Genomic DNA was extracted from cultured CD4+ T cells with the QIAamp micro DNA kit.

This clone was found a few times. The antigen it recognizes is unknown. Base qualities are not provided; no much larger clone lies one nucleotide away. The library was made by the immunoSEQ multiplex PCR assay. DNA from the CD4+ T cells that had been cultured and isolated underwent TCR beta CDR3 sequencing. The published analysis was carried out like this. Non-productive TCR sequences were removed, reads were trimmed to the CDR3 region, and CDR3s of at least 7 amino acids were retained. Antigen-specific clonotypes were identified using the MANAFEST web app by comparison of expansion in peptide wells against reference cultures. To be called positive, a clone needed expansion at FDR<0.05 compared with the reference and with all other wells, an odds ratio greater than 5, and a frequency greater than 0.1% in two replicate wells. A clonotype was defined as cross-reactive if the clonotype was significantly expanded both in SARS-CoV-2 spike wells and in at least one common cold coronavirus spike condition. Levenshtein distance calculated with the stringdist R package was used to assess CDR3 similarity, and unrooted trees were constructed with ape in R 3.6.1. What TCRdb holds here is the immuneACCESS table cut down to in-frame rearrangements. Part of the clones is not present; checked against another copy, under half of the missing clones reflect an unresolved V gene, and the others are unexplained. V and J calls and clone size are given by that table; D and trimming were obtained from the DNA. The sample table shows about 24,000 clones, and 73% are seen once. The ten largest make up over 7.5% of the sample.

The sequence was obtained from a human donor who received a COVID-19 vaccine. Sample: CD4+ T cells from PBMCs cultured with SARS-CoV-2 spike peptides, taken after COVID-19 vaccination. Taken with the paper, the label for cell subset or site translates to: SARS-CoV-2 spike overlapping peptide pool stimulation.

The bases are TGTGCCAGCAGTTTAGCCGGACTAGCGGGAGGACTCTCCTACGAGCAGTACTTC. It is translated as CASSLAGLAGGLSYEQYF. Rearrangement joined TRBV28 to TRBJ2-7, with 14 bases matching TRBD2. The germline V gene yields MDHEN for CDR1 and SYDVKM for CDR2. Trimmed from V: 2 bases; trimmed from J: 0 bases; junction bases lacking a gene match: 6. From the cysteine up to the phenylalanine, the CDR3 has a length of 18 residues. The kept DNA is CDR3 alone, 54 bases in frame from the first base.